The clone carrying this TCR beta chain was seen just once. The data originate from a study of glioma-infiltrating T cells after dendritic cell vaccination. Study overall: Treatment, given 2003 to 2012, was autologous tumor lysate-pulsed dendritic cell vaccination.

The PCR used 60 V beta and 13 J beta primers. The table came from immunoSEQ multiplex PCR; TCRdb's copy has only in-frame clones and leaves some out. Altogether approximately 82,000 clones are present, approximately 90% being singletons, with the ten largest covering 3% to 3.5%. Germline trimming cut 3 bases from V and 11 bases from J; bases unmatched to any gene: 16. The CDR3 extends over 16 amino acids. Germline CDR1 is MNHEY and CDR2 is SMNVEV (reference sequence). This material consisted of blood, taken before dendritic cell vaccination. This chain links TRBV27 with TRBJ1-5; 7 positions agree with TRBD1. This clonotype was obtained from a human donor with glioblastoma. DNA for the CDR3: TGTGCCAGCAGTTTTTCATACAGGGGAGCCCCCTCAGCCCAGCATTTT. Translated, it gives CASSFSYRGAPSAQHF.